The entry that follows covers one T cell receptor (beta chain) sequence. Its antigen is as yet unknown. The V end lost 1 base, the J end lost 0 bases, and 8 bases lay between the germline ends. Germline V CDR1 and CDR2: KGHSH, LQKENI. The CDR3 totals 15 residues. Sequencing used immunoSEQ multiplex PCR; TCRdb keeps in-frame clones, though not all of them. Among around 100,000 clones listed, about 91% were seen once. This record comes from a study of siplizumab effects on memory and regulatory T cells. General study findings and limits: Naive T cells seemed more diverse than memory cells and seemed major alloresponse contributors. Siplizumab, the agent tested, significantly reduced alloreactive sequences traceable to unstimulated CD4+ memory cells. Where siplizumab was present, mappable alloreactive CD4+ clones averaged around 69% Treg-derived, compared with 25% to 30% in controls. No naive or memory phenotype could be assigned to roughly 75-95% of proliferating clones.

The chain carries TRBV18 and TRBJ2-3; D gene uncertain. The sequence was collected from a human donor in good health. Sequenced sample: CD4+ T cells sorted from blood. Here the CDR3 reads CASSPLSASTDTQYF. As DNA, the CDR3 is TGTGCCAGCTCACCACTCTCGGCAAGCACAGATACGCAGTATTTT.